The 4 T cell receptor beta chains below come from one sample, sequenced in a study of blood T cell repertoires in COVID-19 (dated by TCRdb to 2019 to 2021). The library was made by the immunoSEQ multiplex PCR assay. TCRdb re-hosts the immuneACCESS table, in-frame sequences only. Its copies lack some clones; in the studies checked, an unresolved V gene accounts for under half of them, and the cause for the rest is not known. This sample comprises a few hundred thousand clones, more than 75% of them detected only once. The ten largest clonotypes hold roughly 1% of the sample. Sequenced material: PBMCs or T cells enriched from blood (not recorded which). Receptor source: a woman in her 30s who had recovered from COVID-19.

This rearrangement joins TRBV19 to TRBJ2-7, with D tentatively TRBD2 (6 bases). This CDR3 region has 15 residues. Trimming shortened V by 3 bases and J by 2 bases, and 14 bases separated the two germline ends. The V gene's germline CDR1 is LNHDA and CDR2 SQIVND (reference sequence). Here the CDR3 DNA reads TGTGCCAGTAGTATGGGGGGACGATGGCCCTACGAGCAGTACTTC. It specifies CASSMGGRWPYEQYF.

The J gene is TRBJ1-3, the V gene TRBV11-2, with D possibly TRBD1 on 6 matching bases. V was trimmed by 5 bases and J by 4 bases, leaving 15 bases between them. The CDR3 contains 15 residues. Germline values: CDR1 SGHAT, CDR2 FQNNGV. As DNA, the CDR3 is TGTGCCAGCAGCACCGGGGGGGGGCAAGGAAACACCATATATTTT. It specifies CASSTGGGQGNTIYF.

The chain combines TRBV19 with TRBJ1-2, with no clear D. From germline, CDR1 is LNHDA and CDR2 SQIVND (reference sequence). The CDR3 totals 13 residues. The V and J ends lost 10 bases and 3 bases respectively, with 15 bases between them. The CDR3 reads CATNVGRDYGYTF. DNA for the CDR3: TGTGCCACCAACGTCGGGAGGGACTATGGCTACACCTTC. Combining the CDR3 with reference TRBV19 and TRBJ1-2 gives the whole variable domain DGGITQSPKYLFRKEGQNVTLSCEQNLNHDAMYWYRQDPGQGLRLIYYSQIVNDFQKGDIAEGYSVSREKKESFPLTVTSAQKNPTAFYLCATNVGRDYGYTFGSGTRLTVV.

V and J are TRBV2 and TRBJ1-6; D not resolved. The germline CDR1 and CDR2 sequences are SNHLY and FYNNEI. The CDR3 is 14 residues long. Trimming removed 6 bases at V and 4 bases at J, with 10 bases between. The CDR3 loop is CASRDGLYNSPLHF. The CDR3, as DNA: TGTGCCAGCAGGGATGGACTGTATAATTCACCCCTCCACTTT.